The 5 T cell receptor beta chains given below trace back to one sample, sequenced in a study of cytomegalovirus exposure and HLA in healthy donors (dated by TCRdb to about 2017). Library prep was done by the immunoSEQ multiplex PCR assay. For the multiplex PCR, a mixture combining 60 forward primers for TCR Vbeta segments and 13 reverse primers for TCR Jbeta segments was used. TCRdb's version of the immuneACCESS table is confined to in-frame rearrangements and falls short of the full clone set. An unresolved V gene accounts for under half of the shortfall where checked; the remainder is of unknown origin. Recorded for this sample are 210,000 or so clones; approximately 82% of them occurred a single time. The ten largest clonotypes hold 0.58% of the sample. The specimen was PBMCs. The receptors derive from a middle-aged woman in good health and CMV-seronegative.

V usage is TRBV11-1 and J usage is TRBJ1-6; 8 nucleotides match TRBD1. The CDR3 consists of 19 residues. V gave up 4 bases and J gave up 5 bases; unmatched junction bases: 16. Looked up from germline, CDR1 is SGHAT and CDR2 is FQDESV (reference sequence). CDR3 sequence reads: CASSSEISIGQGNNSPLHF. CDR3 coding DNA: TGTGCCAGCAGCTCTGAAATCTCCATAGGACAGGGTAATAATTCACCCCTCCACTTT.

This chain joins TRBV5-1 and TRBJ2-2; 8 bases fit TRBD1. CDR1 SGHRS and CDR2 YFSETQ come from the germline V gene. This CDR3 spans 14 amino acids. The V gene end was trimmed by 3 bases and the J gene end by 7 bases; junction bases not matched to a gene: 5. The CDR3: CASSWEQGVGELFF. The DNA for the CDR3 is TGCGCCAGCAGCTGGGAACAGGGGGTCGGGGAGCTGTTTTTT.

This chain links TRBV4-1 with TRBJ2-7; D is unresolved. Trimming pared 0 bases from V and 6 bases from J, leaving 12 bases between. From germline, CDR1 is MGHRA and CDR2 YSYEKL. The length of the CDR3 is 14 residues. The CDR3 here is CASSQDRYGSEQYF. CDR3 bases: TGCGCCAGCAGCCAAGATAGGTACGGGTCCGAGCAGTACTTC.

This clone was counted only a few times. This chain joins TRBV5-4 and TRBJ1-3; TRBD1 matches 8 bases. CDR3 length: 15 amino acids. V lost 4 bases, J lost 0 bases, and 3 bases stayed unmatched. CDR1 and CDR2 (germline): SGHNT, YYREEE (reference sequence). CDR3 residues: CASSGDRISGNTIYF. In DNA, the CDR3 is TGTGCCAGCAGCGGGGACAGGATCTCTGGAAACACCATATATTTT.

The rearrangement links TRBV11-2 to TRBJ2-7; D is undetermined. The CDR3 loop spans 12 amino acids. V lost 5 bases to trimming and J lost 0 bases, with 5 bases between them. The germline V gene encodes CDR1 SGHAT and CDR2 FQNNGV. CDR3: CASSRSSYEQYF. The CDR3 nucleotides are TGTGCCAGCAGCCGCAGCTCCTACGAGCAGTACTTC.